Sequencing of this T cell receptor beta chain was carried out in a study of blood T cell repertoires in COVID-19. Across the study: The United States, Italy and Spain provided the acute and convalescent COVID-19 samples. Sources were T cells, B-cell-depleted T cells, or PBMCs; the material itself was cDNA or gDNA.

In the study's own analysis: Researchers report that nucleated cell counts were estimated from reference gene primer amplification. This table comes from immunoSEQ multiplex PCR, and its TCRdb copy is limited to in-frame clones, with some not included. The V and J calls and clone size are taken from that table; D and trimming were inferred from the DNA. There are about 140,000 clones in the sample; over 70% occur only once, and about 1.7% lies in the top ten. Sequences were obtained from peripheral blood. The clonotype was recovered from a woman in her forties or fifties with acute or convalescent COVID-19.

As DNA, the CDR3 is TGTGCCAGCAGTATTGGGGGGGCTGAAGCTTTCTTT. Translation: CASSIGGAEAFF. This chain links TRBV7-9 with TRBJ1-1, with D tentatively TRBD1 (5 bases). The CDR3 has 12 amino acids. Looked up from germline, CDR1 is SEHNR and CDR2 is FQNEAQ (reference sequence). Trimming cost V 6 bases and J 6 bases, with 11 bases left between them.